Described below is a single TCR beta chain sequence and its context. Data came from immunoSEQ multiplex PCR; TCRdb stores just in-frame clones and leaves some out. The table includes 75,000 to 80,000 clones, about 82% detected once. Trimming pared 4 bases from V and 3 bases from J, leaving 22 bases between. The CDR3 sequence is 17 residues long. Per the germline V gene, CDR1 is SGHAT and CDR2 is FQNNGV. The entry originates in a study of PD-1 blockade in mismatch repair-deficient tumors. Sequenced here: peripheral blood, sampled 44 weeks after starting pembrolizumab. This chain links TRBV11-2 with TRBJ2-7; possibly TRBD1 or TRBD2 for D (5 bases each). The TCR was taken from an adult with mismatch repair-deficient cancer. This chain's CDR3 is CASSSRESGTGLYEQYF. The DNA for the CDR3 is TGTGCCAGCAGCTCCCGCGAATCCGGGACGGGCCTCTACGAGCAGTACTTC. Full variable domain (remainder filled in from reference TRBV11-2 and TRBJ2-7): EAGVAQSPRYKIIEKRQSVAFWCNPISGHATLYWYQQILGQGPKLLIQFQNNGVVDDSQLPKDRFSAERLKGVDSTLKIQPAKLEDSAVYLCASSSRESGTGLYEQYFGPGTRLTVT.